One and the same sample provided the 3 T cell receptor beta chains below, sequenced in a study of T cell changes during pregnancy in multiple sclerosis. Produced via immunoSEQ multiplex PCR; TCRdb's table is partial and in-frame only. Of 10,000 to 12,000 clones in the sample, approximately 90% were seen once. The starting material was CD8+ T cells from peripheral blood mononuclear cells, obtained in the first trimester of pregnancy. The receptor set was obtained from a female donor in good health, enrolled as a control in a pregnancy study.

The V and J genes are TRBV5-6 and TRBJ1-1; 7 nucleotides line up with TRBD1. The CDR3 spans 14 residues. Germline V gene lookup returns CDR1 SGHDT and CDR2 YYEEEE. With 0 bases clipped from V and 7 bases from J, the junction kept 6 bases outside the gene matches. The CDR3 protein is CASSLAATGFEAFF. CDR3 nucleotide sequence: TGTGCCAGCAGCTTGGCCGCGACAGGGTTTGAAGCTTTCTTT.

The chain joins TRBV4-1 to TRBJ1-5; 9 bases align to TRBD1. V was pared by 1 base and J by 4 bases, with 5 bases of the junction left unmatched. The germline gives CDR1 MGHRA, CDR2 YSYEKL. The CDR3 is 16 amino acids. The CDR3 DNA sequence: TGCGCCAGCAGCCAAGGAACTGGGACAGGGAATCAGCCCCAGCATTTT. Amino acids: CASSQGTGTGNQPQHF.

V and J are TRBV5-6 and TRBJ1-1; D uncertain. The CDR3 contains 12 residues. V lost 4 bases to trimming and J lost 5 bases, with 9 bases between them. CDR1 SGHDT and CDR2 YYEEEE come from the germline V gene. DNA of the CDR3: TGTGCCAGCAGCCCGGCGGGGACTGAAGCTTTCTTT. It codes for CASSPAGTEAFF.